Following are 27 T cell receptor beta chains from one sample sequenced in a study of cytomegalovirus exposure and HLA in healthy donors. The PCR employed 60 Vbeta primers together with 13 Jbeta primers. The protocol was immunoSEQ multiplex PCR, while the TCRdb copy is restricted to in-frame clones and leaves out a portion. Of some 210,000 clones listed, 70% to 85% were seen once; the top ten hold approximately 3.8%. The sample consisted of PBMCs. The receptors were gathered from a male donor in good health and CMV-seronegative.

This clone was detected a few times. The CDR3 DNA reads as TGCGCCAGCAGCCGGACTATGAACACTGAAGCTTTCTTT. Protein product: CASSRTMNTEAFF. The chain links TRBV5-1 to TRBJ1-1, with D hard to call. CDR3 length equals 13 residues. V was cut by 4 bases and J by 0 bases, with 7 bases left in between. Germline V gene data show CDR1 as SGHRS and CDR2 as YFSETQ. Full variable domain (outside the CDR3, taken from reference TRBV5-1 and TRBJ1-1): KAGVTQTPRYLIKTRGQQVTLSCSPISGHRSVSWYQQTPGQGLQFLFEYFSETQRNKGNFPGRFSGRQFSNSRSEMNVSTLELGDSALYLCASSRTMNTEAFFGQGTRLTVV.

This clone was seen a few times. The rearrangement links TRBV5-6 to TRBJ1-1; the D is unclear. V gave up 1 base and J gave up 5 bases, with 9 bases separating them. Per the germline V gene, CDR1 is SGHDT and CDR2 is YYEEEE. This CDR3 is built from 13 residues. The DNA for the CDR3 is TGTGCCAGCAGCTTGCCAGGAAGGACTGAAGCTTTCTTT. This sequence encodes CASSLPGRTEAFF.

V is TRBV7-8 and J is TRBJ2-7; 7 nucleotides align to TRBD2. This CDR3 has 16 amino acids. From germline, CDR1 is SGHVS and CDR2 FQNEAQ. V lost 0 bases, J lost 2 bases, and 7 bases stayed unmatched. CDR3 coding DNA: TGTGCCAGCAGCTTAGCCGGGAGGCCCTTTACCTACGAGCAGTACTTC. Translated, it gives CASSLAGRPFTYEQYF.

This clone was seen more than once but under ten times. J is TRBJ1-1 and V is TRBV6-5, with a weak D call TRBD1 (5 bases). CDR3 size: 14 residues. CDR1 and CDR2 (germline): MNHEY, SVGAGI. The germline V and J ends were trimmed by 8 bases and 1 base, with 14 bases remaining between them. The CDR3 spells CASQRGIQNTEAFF. For the CDR3, the DNA is TGTGCCAGCCAAAGGGGTATCCAGAACACTGAAGCTTTCTTT.

The chain employs TRBV18 and TRBJ2-2; 7 positions match TRBD2. J lost 4 bases, V lost 3 bases, and 5 bases had no gene match. The CDR3 sequence is 15 residues long. Per germline, CDR1 KGHSH and CDR2 LQKENI. CDR3 nucleotide sequence: TGTGCCAGCTCACCGTGGGCTAGCGGCACCGGGGAGCTGTTTTTT. It is translated as CASSPWASGTGELFF.

This clone was detected only a few times. The chain combines TRBV21-1 with TRBJ2-5; the DNA was not used to check the table's D call, TRBD2. TRBV21-1 is marked as a pseudogene. The CDR3 consists of 14 residues. CDR3 in amino acids: CASSNRRVQETQYF. Here the CDR3 DNA reads TGTGCCAGCAGCAACCGGAGGGTCCAAGAGACCCAGTACTTC.

Comments on this clone: At one end the junction does not follow the germline gene, possibly because of a read error. Additional DNA sequences in this sample encode the identical CDR3. The chain uses TRBV7-9 and TRBJ1-4; D remains unclear. Germline values: CDR1 SEHNR, CDR2 FQNEAQ (reference sequence). CDR3 length: 13 amino acids. CDR3: CASSLDADEKLFF. Written as DNA, the CDR3 is TGTGCCAGCAGCTTAGATGCGGATGAAAAGCTGTTTTTT.

This clone appeared once. The chain links TRBV7-8 to TRBJ2-2; weak D call: TRBD2 (6 bases). Trimming removed 1 base at V and 5 bases at J, with 17 bases between. CDR3 length: 17 residues. Per the germline V gene, CDR1 is SGHVS and CDR2 is FQNEAQ. CDR3 sequence: CASSLVEPPGGTGELFF. In DNA, the CDR3 is TGTGCCAGCAGCTTAGTGGAGCCGCCAGGAGGGACCGGGGAGCTGTTTTTT.

The chain has TRBV9 and TRBJ2-2; the match to TRBD1 covers 7 bases. V shed 5 bases and J 6 bases; nucleotides not matched to a gene: 7. This CDR3 contains 14 residues. Germline V lookup: CDR1 SGDLS, CDR2 YYNGEE. The CDR3 loop reads CASRKTGQAGELFF. The CDR3 region has the DNA TGTGCCAGCAGAAAGACAGGGCAGGCCGGGGAGCTGTTTTTT.

The gene calls are TRBV6-5 and TRBJ1-2; 9 nucleotides align to TRBD1. Germline V gives CDR1 MNHEY, CDR2 SVGAGI. Germline trimming cut 5 bases from V and 2 bases from J; bases unmatched to any gene: 3. The CDR3 has 14 amino acids. The CDR3 here is CASSPGTGNYGYTF. CDR3 bases: TGTGCCAGCAGTCCCGGGACAGGGAACTATGGCTACACCTTC.

The chain combines TRBV2 with TRBJ2-1; 7 positions agree with TRBD2. Trimming cost V 3 bases and J 8 bases; bases outside gene matches: 7. Germline CDR1 reads SNHLY; CDR2 reads FYNNEI. The CDR3 length is 14 residues. CDR3: CASSESGMKDEQFF. CDR3 DNA: TGTGCCAGCAGTGAGAGCGGGATGAAGGATGAGCAGTTCTTC.

The chain joins TRBV5-1 to TRBJ2-3, with 8 nucleotides matching TRBD2. The V gene end was trimmed by 1 base and the J gene end by 2 bases; junction bases not matched to a gene: 6. This CDR3 contains 16 residues. Germline values: CDR1 SGHRS, CDR2 YFSETQ. CDR3 DNA: TGCGCCAGCAGCTTGAGCTCTAGCGGGCTCACAGATACGCAGTATTTT. Translating gives CASSLSSSGLTDTQYF.

As for this clone: Other DNA sequences in the same sample also yield this CDR3. This rearrangement joins TRBV27 to TRBJ2-3; D ambiguous. The CDR3 has 12 amino acids. Per germline, CDR1 MNHEY and CDR2 SMNVEV (reference sequence). Trimming left V 5 bases short and J 4 bases short, with 7 bases between. CDR3 DNA: TGTGCCAGCAGTCCCGGAGCAGATACGCAGTATTTT. Protein product: CASSPGADTQYF.

Points on this clone: Other DNA sequences in this sample translate to the same CDR3. J is TRBJ1-2 and V is TRBV28; D uncertain. V was shortened by 4 bases and J by 6 bases, with 3 bases between the two germline ends. Germline V gives CDR1 MDHEN, CDR2 SYDVKM. The CDR3 contains 10 residues. The CDR3 DNA reads as TGTGCCAGCAGTTCCGATGGCTACACCTTC. Encoded protein: CASSSDGYTF.

The V call is TRBV5-1, the J call TRBJ1-1; D is undetermined. The CDR3 contains 16 residues. Trimming took off 4 bases at V and 1 base at J, with 17 bases between the two ends. Germline V gene sequence: CDR1 SGHRS, CDR2 YFSETQ. CDR3 protein: CASSLLMLNQNTEAFF. The CDR3 DNA follows: TGCGCCAGCAGCCTACTTATGTTGAACCAGAACACTGAAGCTTTCTTT.

This chain uses TRBV6-4 with TRBJ2-3; D perhaps matches TRBD2 (6 bases). Trimming left V 4 bases short and J 4 bases short, with 12 bases between. Germline assignment: CDR1 MRHNA and CDR2 SNTAGT. The CDR3 is 14 amino acids. The chain's CDR3 is CASSVSGLADTQYF. The CDR3 DNA reads TGTGCCAGCAGTGTCAGCGGGTTGGCAGATACGCAGTATTTT.

The V call is TRBV5-5, the J call TRBJ1-1; TRBD1 aligns across 7 bases. Per the germline V gene, CDR1 is SGHKS and CDR2 is YYEKEE (reference sequence). The CDR3 is 14 amino acids. The V gene end was trimmed by 3 bases and the J gene end by 4 bases; junction bases not matched to a gene: 6. CDR3 loop: CASSSTGISTEAFF. CDR3 in DNA: TGTGCCAGCAGCTCGACAGGGATTAGCACTGAAGCTTTCTTT.

This clone occurred many times. The gene calls are TRBV5-4 and TRBJ2-3, with 8 bases aligning to TRBD2. Looked up from germline, CDR1 is SGHNT and CDR2 is YYREEE (reference sequence). V shed 4 bases and J 7 bases; nucleotides not matched to a gene: 8. The CDR3 length is 14 residues. This CDR3 reads CASSHPGGANTQYF. DNA for the CDR3: TGTGCCAGCAGCCATCCGGGGGGGGCGAATACGCAGTATTTT.

Only one count was recorded for this clone. The sample has other DNA sequences that encode this CDR3 too. This chain joins TRBV27 and TRBJ2-3; D gene uncertain. This CDR3 spans 15 amino acids. The germline gives CDR1 MNHEY, CDR2 SMNVEV (reference sequence). V lost 1 base and J 0 bases, leaving 8 bases between the germline ends. The CDR3 reads CASSLYSSSTDTQYF. The CDR3 region has the DNA TGTGCCAGCAGTTTATACAGTTCTAGCACAGATACGCAGTATTTT.

The rearrangement uses TRBV19 and TRBJ2-3; D perhaps matches TRBD2 (6 bases). Germline CDR1 reads LNHDA; CDR2 reads SQIVND (reference sequence). The V and J ends lost 7 bases and 4 bases respectively, with 21 bases between them. The CDR3 is 16 amino acids. CDR3 nucleotide sequence: TGTGCCAGTAACCACCGATCCGGGGGTACCGCAGATACGCAGTATTTT. The encoded protein is CASNHRSGGTADTQYF.

The chain combines TRBV27 with TRBJ1-4; 9 nucleotides agree with TRBD1. The germline V gene encodes CDR1 MNHEY and CDR2 SMNVEV (reference sequence). This CDR3 has 15 amino acids. V was pared by 6 bases and J by 5 bases, with 7 bases of the junction left unmatched. The CDR3 DNA follows: TGTGCCAGCAGGGCACAGGGGGCCTTAAATGAAAAACTGTTTTTT. This sequence encodes CASRAQGALNEKLFF. Together with reference TRBV27 and TRBJ1-4, the CDR3 gives the full variable domain: EAQVTQNPRYLITVTGKKLTVTCSQNMNHEYMSWYRQDPGLGLRQIYYSMNVEVTDKGDVPEGYKVSRKEKRNFPLILESPSPNQTSLYFCASRAQGALNEKLFFGSGTQLSVL.

The chain uses TRBV14 and TRBJ2-1; weak D call: TRBD2 (5 bases). The CDR3 runs to 13 residues. From germline, CDR1 is SGHDN and CDR2 FVKESK. Trimming left V 4 bases short and J 6 bases short, with 10 bases between. CDR3 DNA sequence: TGTGCCAGCAGCCGTGACTATCCCAATGAGCAGTTCTTC. Translated, it gives CASSRDYPNEQFF.

This clone was seen only a few times. The chain carries TRBV5-1 and TRBJ2-5, with TRBD1 as a possible D gene (5 bases). V lost 0 bases, J lost 4 bases, and 10 bases lay in between. Germline V gene sequence: CDR1 SGHRS, CDR2 YFSETQ. The CDR3 consists of 14 residues. The CDR3 DNA sequence: TGCGCCAGCAGCTTGGAGGGGAAGAGAGAGACCCAGTACTTC. Encoded protein: CASSLEGKRETQYF.

This clone has more than one count but fewer than ten. The V and J genes are TRBV30 and TRBJ1-1; D is undetermined. The length of the CDR3 is 12 residues. Between the trimmed V and J ends, which lost 5 bases and 6 bases, there was a span of 13 bases. Germline lookup yields CDR1 GTSNPN and CDR2 SVGIG (reference sequence). CDR3 region: CAWSPDSPEAFF. CDR3 DNA sequence: TGTGCCTGGTCCCCTGATAGCCCTGAAGCTTTCTTT.

The V call is TRBV7-9, the J call TRBJ1-4; D uncertain. V lost 1 base and J 7 bases, leaving 10 bases between the germline ends. CDR3 size: 14 residues. CDR1 is SEHNR, CDR2 FQNEAQ, per germline (reference sequence). CDR3 amino acids: CASSLGAVPEKLFF. DNA of the CDR3: TGTGCCAGCAGCTTAGGGGCTGTCCCTGAAAAACTGTTTTTT.

J is TRBJ2-7 and V is TRBV11-2; 11 bases align to TRBD1. In germline, CDR1 is SGHAT, CDR2 FQNNGV. V gave up 3 bases and J gave up 9 bases; unmatched junction bases: 10. The CDR3 sequence is 15 residues long. As DNA, the CDR3 is TGTGCCAGCAGCTTGGCCGGGACAGGGGGGAAGGGGCAGTACTTC. As protein: CASSLAGTGGKGQYF.

This clone was seen a single time. The chain joins TRBV27 to TRBJ2-2; D is unresolved. Germline V gene data show CDR1 as MNHEY and CDR2 as SMNVEV (reference sequence). The CDR3 is made up of 12 amino acids. V was cut by 2 bases and J by 6 bases, with 4 bases left in between. CDR3 protein: CASSLVAGELFF. CDR3 DNA sequence: TGTGCCAGCAGTTTAGTAGCCGGGGAGCTGTTTTTT.